These 30 T cell receptor beta chains originate from one sample sequenced in a study of blood T cell repertoires in COVID-19. The method was immunoSEQ multiplex PCR; TCRdb's version includes in-frame clones alone and lacks a portion of them. Of under 85,000 clones listed, 65% to 90% are singletons. Sequenced sample: peripheral blood. Receptor source: a man older than 75 with acute or convalescent COVID-19.

This clone appeared once. The chain employs TRBV11-3 and TRBJ2-1; 9 positions agree with TRBD2. Germline V gene sequence: CDR1 SGHNT, CDR2 YENEEA. After removal of 0 bases from V and 6 bases from J, the junction contained 12 bases not matched to a gene. The CDR3 is 18 amino acids. The DNA for the CDR3 is TGTGCCAGCAGCTTAGATCTTCTCGCGGGAGGGCACGGCAATGAGCAGTTCTTC. Protein: CASSLDLLAGGHGNEQFF.

This chain's CDR3 is CAWSPGGQGGCTF. The CDR3 DNA follows: TGTGCCTGGAGCCCAGGGGGACAGGGGGGGTGCACCTTC. The chain recombines TRBV30 with TRBJ1-2; 11 bases match TRBD1. Germline loops: CDR1 GTSNPN, CDR2 SVGIG (reference sequence). CDR3 length equals 13 residues. V lost 3 bases and J lost 13; bases outside the gene matches: 10.

This chain connects TRBV28 to TRBJ1-2, with no clear D. V lost 6 bases and J lost 8, with 13 bases in between. The CDR3 has 12 amino acids. The germline gives CDR1 MDHEN, CDR2 SYDVKM. CDR3 sequence reads: CASRAGGGGYTF. The CDR3 region has the DNA TGTGCCAGCAGGGCCGGAGGAGGCGGCTACACCTTC.

The chain employs TRBV6-5 and TRBJ2-7, with a tentative D call TRBD2 (5 bases). The ends were cut back, 4 bases at V and 5 bases at J, with 21 bases in the middle. Germline-derived CDR1 and CDR2 are MNHEY and SVGAGI. This CDR3 comprises 16 residues. The CDR3 DNA sequence: TGTGCCAGCAGTTTCTCCCACCTAGGTGGGAGCGACGAGCAGTACTTC. Its translation is CASSFSHLGGSDEQYF.

In this sample, this clone turned up a few times. CDR3 residues: CATSDLGQGGFYGYTF. CDR3 bases: TGTGCCACCAGTGATTTGGGACAGGGAGGGTTCTATGGCTACACCTTC. The chain is built from TRBV24-1 and TRBJ1-2; 8 nucleotides line up with TRBD1. The CDR3 covers 16 residues. Germline CDR1 reads KGHDR; CDR2 reads SFDVKD. Unmatched junction bases numbered 6, after V lost 0 bases and J lost 4 bases.

The count of this clone is one. V and J are TRBV4-1 and TRBJ1-6, with D unresolved. The CDR3 runs to 15 residues. Germline V gene lookup returns CDR1 MGHRA and CDR2 YSYEKL. V gave up 4 bases and J gave up 0 bases, with 7 bases separating them. Here the CDR3 reads CASSPTGSYNSPLHF. CDR3 DNA: TGCGCCAGCAGCCCCACCGGCTCCTATAATTCACCCCTCCACTTT.

V is TRBV24-1 and J is TRBJ2-7; TRBD1 matches 11 bases. Germline V gene lookup returns CDR1 KGHDR and CDR2 SFDVKD. V lost 4 bases to trimming and J lost 3 bases; unmatched junction nucleotides: 4. The CDR3 spans 15 residues. The DNA for the CDR3 is TGTGCCACCAGTGAATCCGGGACAGGGGGCTACGAGCAGTACTTC. Its translation: CATSESGTGGYEQYF.

This chain uses TRBV5-1 with TRBJ2-2, with 9 bases identical to TRBD2. V dropped 2 bases and J dropped 4; count of bases not matched to a gene: 3. Germline CDR1 SGHRS, CDR2 YFSETQ. The CDR3 totals 15 residues. In nucleotides, the CDR3 is TGCGCCAGCAGCTTTACTAGCGGGCGCACCGGGGAGCTGTTTTTT. It yields the protein CASSFTSGRTGELFF. Filled out from reference TRBV5-1 and TRBJ2-2, the complete variable domain reads KAGVTQTPRYLIKTRGQQVTLSCSPISGHRSVSWYQQTPGQGLQFLFEYFSETQRNKGNFPGRFSGRQFSNSRSEMNVSTLELGDSALYLCASSFTSGRTGELFFGEGSRLTVL.

This chain connects TRBV18 to TRBJ2-2; 7 positions agree with TRBD1. CDR1 and CDR2 (germline): KGHSH, LQKENI. CDR3 length: 18 residues. J gave up 0 bases and V 3 bases, and 10 bases lay outside the gene matches. CDR3 bases: TGTGCCAGCTCACCGATGAGACAGGGAAGGACGAACACCGGGGAGCTGTTTTTT. Residues: CASSPMRQGRTNTGELFF.

A word on this clone: The sample has other DNA sequences that encode this CDR3 too. V is TRBV27 and J is TRBJ2-7; no definite D call. Germline V gene lookup returns CDR1 MNHEY and CDR2 SMNVEV (reference sequence). The CDR3 covers 14 residues. Trimming shortened V by 5 bases and J by 0 bases, and 11 bases separated the two germline ends. In nucleotides, the CDR3 is TGTGCCAGCAGTCTAAGTACCGCCTCCTACGAGCAGTACTTC. Amino acid sequence: CASSLSTASYEQYF.

V and J are TRBV4-3 and TRBJ1-6; 8 nucleotides align to TRBD1. This CDR3 spans 19 amino acids. Germline-derived CDR1 and CDR2 are LGHNA and YSLEER. The J segment lost 0 bases and the V segment lost 3 bases, leaving 10 bases of the junction unmatched. CDR3 DNA sequence: TGCGCCAGCAGCCATTCCCAGGGGGCAATGAGCTCCTATAATTCACCCCTCCACTTT. Protein product: CASSHSQGAMSSYNSPLHF.

The V and J genes are TRBV18 and TRBJ2-7, with D maybe TRBD1 (6 bases). Germline CDR1 reads KGHSH; CDR2 reads LQKENI. CDR3 length equals 14 residues. Trimming took off 2 bases at V and 2 bases at J, with 10 bases between the two ends. The CDR3 coding sequence is TGTGCCAGCTCACCAAGGCAGGGGACCTACGAGCAGTACTTC. It yields the protein CASSPRQGTYEQYF.

The rearrangement uses TRBV12-3 or TRBV12-4 and TRBJ2-5, with TRBD2 matching over 7 bases. With V trimmed by 6 bases and J by 7 bases, 8 bases remained unmatched. This CDR3 comprises 13 residues. CDR3 amino acids: CASSPIAGGTQYF. In DNA form, the CDR3 reads TGTGCCAGCAGCCCTATAGCGGGCGGGACCCAGTACTTC.

The sample holds one count of this clone. The rearrangement links TRBV29-1 to TRBJ2-4; possible D gene TRBD2, 5 bases. Deletions cut 4 bases from V and 6 bases from J, with 10 bases between. The CDR3 runs to 12 residues. From germline, CDR1 is SQVTM and CDR2 ANQGSEA. CDR3 sequence (DNA): TGCAGCGTTGCCCCCGAGGGAAACATTCAGTACTTC. Amino acid sequence: CSVAPEGNIQYF.

This clone has only a few counts. The CDR3 is CASSPHYEQYF. The DNA for the CDR3 is TGTGCCAGCAGCCCCCACTACGAGCAGTACTTC. This chain connects TRBV11-2 to TRBJ2-7; D is unresolved. The CDR3 contains 11 residues. The germline CDR1 and CDR2 sequences are SGHAT and FQNNGV. The ends were cut back, 5 bases at V and 3 bases at J, with 5 bases in the middle. The whole variable domain, remainder taken from reference TRBV11-2 and TRBJ2-7, is EAGVAQSPRYKIIEKRQSVAFWCNPISGHATLYWYQQILGQGPKLLIQFQNNGVVDDSQLPKDRFSAERLKGVDSTLKIQPAKLEDSAVYLCASSPHYEQYFGPGTRLTVT.

The chain combines TRBV6-5 with TRBJ2-7; 7 nucleotides agree with TRBD2. J gave up 1 base and V 11 bases, and 2 bases lay outside the gene matches. CDR3 length: 11 residues. CDR1 MNHEY and CDR2 SVGAGI come from the germline V gene. The CDR3 region is CAAGVSYEQYF. The CDR3 nucleotides are TGTGCCGCGGGAGTATCCTACGAGCAGTACTTC.

This chain uses TRBV7-9 with TRBJ1-3, with D possibly being TRBD1 (6 bases). In germline, CDR1 is SEHNR, CDR2 FQNEAQ (reference sequence). Trimming took off 6 bases at V and 0 bases at J, with 12 bases between the two ends. The CDR3 sequence is 15 residues long. The CDR3 sequence: CASSRGGSSGNTIYF. DNA for the CDR3: TGTGCCAGCAGTCGAGGGGGAAGCTCTGGAAACACCATATATTTT.

V and J are TRBV18 and TRBJ1-5; D gene ambiguous. The germline V gene has CDR1 KGHSH and CDR2 LQKENI. The V gene lost 2 bases and the J gene lost 5 bases, with 7 bases spanning the gap. This CDR3 has 13 residues. This CDR3 reads CASSPEMYQPQHF. The CDR3 nucleotides are TGTGCCAGCTCACCAGAGATGTATCAGCCCCAGCATTTT.

The chain carries TRBV30 and TRBJ2-7; tentatively, D is TRBD1 (6 bases). Germline V gene data show CDR1 as GTSNPN and CDR2 as SVGIG (reference sequence). The CDR3 covers 14 residues. V was shortened by 2 bases and J by 8 bases, with 19 bases between the two germline ends. As DNA, the CDR3 is TGTGCCTGGAGTCGCGCAGGGGCCACCCGTCAGCAGTACTTC. As protein: CAWSRAGATRQQYF.

As concerns this clone: Other DNA sequences in this specimen translate into the identical CDR3. The rearrangement links TRBV6-6 to TRBJ2-7; maybe TRBD1 (6 bases). The CDR3 has 15 amino acids. Germline V gene lookup returns CDR1 MNHNY and CDR2 SVGAGI (reference sequence). V lost 5 bases and J lost 4, with 18 bases in between. CDR3 residues: CASSHRDTSSYEQYF. As DNA, the CDR3 is TGTGCCAGCAGTCACCGGGACACTTCCTCATACGAGCAGTACTTC.

The rearrangement uses TRBV19 and TRBJ1-2, with 8 nucleotides matching TRBD1. Germline-derived CDR1 and CDR2 are LNHDA and SQIVND (reference sequence). The CDR3 length is 14 residues. Trimming removed 5 bases from V and 8 bases from J; junction bases left unmatched: 10. CDR3 nucleotide sequence: TGTGCCAGTAGTGTCCAGGGGGCCGGCGGAGGCTACACCTTC. This encodes CASSVQGAGGGYTF.

The V call is TRBV28, the J call TRBJ2-7; the match to TRBD2 covers 9 bases. The CDR3 has 12 amino acids. Germline CDR1 MDHEN, CDR2 SYDVKM. V lost 6 bases and J lost 4; bases outside the gene matches: 1. The DNA of the CDR3 is TGTGCCAGCAGGGCGGGAGGGTACGAGCAGTACTTC. Its protein is CASRAGGYEQYF.

V and J are TRBV7-7 and TRBJ2-3; D may be TRBD2 (6 bases). The CDR3 extends over 15 amino acids. V was clipped by 1 base and J by 3 bases, with 11 bases between them. Per the germline V gene, CDR1 is SSHAT and CDR2 is FNYEAQ (reference sequence). The CDR3 sequence: CASSLELAKTDTQYF. DNA of the CDR3: TGTGCCAGCAGCTTAGAGCTAGCGAAGACAGATACGCAGTATTTT.

The rearrangement joins TRBV5-1 to TRBJ2-5; 13 positions agree with TRBD2. Germline loops: CDR1 SGHRS, CDR2 YFSETQ. The CDR3 has 16 residues. V lost 0 bases to trimming and J lost 8 bases; unmatched junction nucleotides: 7. This CDR3 reads CASSLDTSGRAGTQYF. The CDR3 region has the DNA TGCGCCAGCAGCTTGGACACTAGCGGGAGGGCCGGCACCCAGTACTTC.

This clone was seen only once. The chain links TRBV7-9 to TRBJ2-5, with TRBD2 matching over 9 bases. The CDR3 sequence is 15 residues long. V dropped 5 bases and J dropped 2; count of bases not matched to a gene: 6. Germline V gene lookup returns CDR1 SEHNR and CDR2 FQNEAQ (reference sequence). This chain's CDR3 is CASSPFLAGQETQYF. For the CDR3, the DNA is TGTGCCAGCAGCCCCTTTCTAGCGGGACAAGAGACCCAGTACTTC.

The chain carries TRBV27 and TRBJ1-6, with unresolved D. Germline CDR1 reads MNHEY; CDR2 reads SMNVEV (reference sequence). Trimming took 0 bases from V and 4 from J, leaving 7 bases between them. The CDR3 covers 15 residues. This CDR3 reads CASSLSRGYNSPLHF. DNA for the CDR3: TGTGCCAGCAGTTTATCGCGCGGGTATAATTCACCCCTCCACTTT.

This clone has only a few counts. The rearrangement joins TRBV19 to TRBJ1-1, with TRBD1 matching 9 bases. V was clipped by 3 bases and J by 7 bases; unmatched bases: 9. Germline lookup yields CDR1 LNHDA and CDR2 SQIVND (reference sequence). The CDR3 sequence is 15 residues long. The CDR3 protein is CASSIRATGGNEAFF. In nucleotides, the CDR3 is TGTGCCAGTAGTATTCGGGCCACAGGGGGCAATGAAGCTTTCTTT. Variable domain in full (rest from reference TRBV19 and TRBJ1-1): DGGITQSPKYLFRKEGQNVTLSCEQNLNHDAMYWYRQDPGQGLRLIYYSQIVNDFQKGDIAEGYSVSREKKESFPLTVTSAQKNPTAFYLCASSIRATGGNEAFFGQGTRLTVV.

This sequence joins TRBV10-3 and TRBJ1-4; D is uncertain. CDR1 is ENHRY, CDR2 SYGVKD, per germline. The CDR3 has 14 amino acids. The V gene lost 2 bases and the J gene lost 11 bases, with 15 bases spanning the gap. The CDR3 sequence is CAISEAAASGKLFF. Here the CDR3 DNA reads TGTGCCATCAGTGAGGCGGCGGCGTCGGGTAAACTGTTTTTT.

This sequence joins TRBV4-3 and TRBJ2-3; 7 bases fit TRBD2. CDR1 and CDR2 (germline): LGHNA, YSLEER. The CDR3 totals 16 residues. The V segment lost 0 bases and the J segment 6 bases; nucleotides outside the gene matches: 9. This CDR3 reads CASSQEASGPRDTQYF. The CDR3 DNA reads TGCGCCAGCAGCCAAGAGGCTAGCGGACCCCGGGATACGCAGTATTTT.

The chain couples TRBV20-1 to TRBJ2-3, with 7 bases fitting TRBD2. Germline assignment: CDR1 DFQATT and CDR2 SNEGSKA (reference sequence). The CDR3 contains 13 residues. V dropped 3 bases and J dropped 3; count of bases not matched to a gene: 3. The CDR3 is CSASRLATDTQYF. As DNA, the CDR3 is TGCAGTGCTAGTCGACTAGCAACAGATACGCAGTATTTT.